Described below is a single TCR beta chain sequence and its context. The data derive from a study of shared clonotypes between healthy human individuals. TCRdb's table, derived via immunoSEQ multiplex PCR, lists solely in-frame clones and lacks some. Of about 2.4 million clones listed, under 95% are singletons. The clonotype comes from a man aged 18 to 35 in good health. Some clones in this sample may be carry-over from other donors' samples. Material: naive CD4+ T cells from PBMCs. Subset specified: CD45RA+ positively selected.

The CDR3 sequence is CAISTGNEQYF. The CDR3 nucleotides are TGTGCCATCAGTACAGGGAACGAGCAGTACTTC. The chain couples TRBV10-3 to TRBJ2-7; TRBD1 might be the D (6 bases). The germline V and J ends were trimmed by 5 bases and 5 bases, with 7 bases remaining between them. The CDR3 sequence is 11 residues long. The V gene's germline CDR1 is ENHRY and CDR2 SYGVKD.